One and the same sample provided the 18 T cell receptor beta chains below, sequenced in a study of vaccination and CD4 T cells after COVID-19. These TCRs are of unknown antigen specificity. The treatment here: roughly ten-day PBMC culture with coronavirus spike peptide pools or control peptides (ViraFEST assay). It was before the COVID-19 pandemic (2011-2018) that the unexposed donor's CD4+ T cells were collected. Oncomine TCR Beta short-read sequencing was applied to DNA from cultured CD4+ T cells. TCRdb re-called the PCR reads through MiXCR, storing one row per CDR3 protein. The profile shows roughly 3,800 distinct CDR3 sequences, 20% to 25% of them singletons. The source material was CD4+ T cells from blood, cultured in vitro. All receptors come from a human donor in good health.

The chain joins TRBV20-1 to TRBJ2-3, with TRBD2 matching 9 bases. Trimming cost V 5 bases and J 2 bases; bases outside gene matches: 8. Germline V gives CDR1 DFQATT, CDR2 SNEGSKA (reference sequence). This CDR3 spans 15 amino acids. The CDR3 reads CSARVAGEVTDTQYF. The CDR3 nucleotides are TGCAGTGCTCGCGTAGCGGGAGAGGTCACAGATACGCAGTATTTT.

V and J are TRBV20-1 and TRBJ2-4; 12 positions match TRBD2. Trimming removed 5 bases from V and 1 base from J; junction bases left unmatched: 6. Looked up from germline, CDR1 is DFQATT and CDR2 is SNEGSKA (reference sequence). The CDR3 contains 16 residues. The CDR3 spells CSASTSGSRAKNIQYF. For the CDR3, the DNA is TGCAGTGCTTCGACTAGCGGGAGTAGGGCCAAAAACATTCAGTACTTC.

The rearrangement joins TRBV7-2 to TRBJ1-3; a possible D gene is TRBD1 (5 bases). V was trimmed by 1 base and J by 5 bases, leaving 18 bases between them. CDR3 length: 17 residues. Germline V gene sequence: CDR1 SGHTA, CDR2 FQGNSA. CDR3 nucleotides: TGTGCCAGCAGCTTAGAAAGTACGGGGGGTGGGAGAAACACCATATATTTT. Translated, it gives CASSLESTGGGRNTIYF.

This chain uses TRBV3-1 with TRBJ1-5; weak D call: TRBD1 (5 bases). CDR1 LGHDT and CDR2 YNNKEL come from the germline V gene (reference sequence). V lost 4 bases to trimming and J lost 5 bases, with 9 bases between them. The length of the CDR3 is 13 residues. The CDR3 DNA is TGTGCCAGCAGCCTAGGCAGGGATCAGCCCCAGCATTTT. It translates to CASSLGRDQPQHF.

The rearrangement links TRBV10-3 to TRBJ2-2; 7 positions match TRBD1. This CDR3 region has 13 residues. The germline V gene has CDR1 ENHRY and CDR2 SYGVKD. The trim removed 10 bases at V and 4 bases at J, leaving 6 bases unmatched. The CDR3 loop is CATHRGGTGELFF. In nucleotides, the CDR3 is TGTGCCACTCACAGGGGTGGCACCGGGGAGCTGTTTTTT.

By frequency in the sample, this clonotype is medium-sized (0.01 to 0.1%). The chain recombines TRBV19 with TRBJ2-5; 7 bases fit TRBD1. Per the germline V gene, CDR1 is LNHDA and CDR2 is SQIVND (reference sequence). V gave up 6 bases and J gave up 7 bases; unmatched junction bases: 11. This CDR3 comprises 14 residues. CDR3: CASSITGVGGTQYF. In DNA, the CDR3 is TGTGCCAGTAGCATCACAGGGGTTGGGGGGACCCAGTACTTC.

The V call is TRBV18, the J call TRBJ2-3; D uncertain. The CDR3 runs 14 residues. V lost 2 bases and J lost 0, with 6 bases in between. CDR1 KGHSH and CDR2 LQKENI come from the germline V gene. The CDR3 region has the DNA TGTGCCAGCTCACCAGACATAAGCACAGATACGCAGTATTTT. Translation gives CASSPDISTDTQYF. Variable domain in full (rest from reference TRBV18 and TRBJ2-3): NAGVMQNPRHLVRRRGQEARLRCSPMKGHSHVYWYRQLPEEGLKFMVYLQKENIIDESGMPKERFSAEFPKEGPSILRIQQVVRGDSAAYFCASSPDISTDTQYFGPGTRLTVL.

CDR3 sequence: CASSLAASGNNEQFF. CDR3 nucleotide sequence: TGCGCCAGCAGCTTGGCGGCTAGCGGGAACAATGAGCAGTTCTTC. The V call is TRBV5-1, the J call TRBJ2-1; 9 bases map to TRBD2. V lost 0 bases to trimming and J lost 5 bases; unmatched junction nucleotides: 3. The germline CDR1 and CDR2 sequences are SGHRS and YFSETQ. CDR3 length equals 15 residues.

This clonotype turned up a few times. The chain has TRBV2 and TRBJ2-3; weak D call: TRBD2 (5 bases). The CDR3 has 13 residues. Germline-derived CDR1 and CDR2 are SNHLY and FYNNEI. V lost 4 bases, J lost 4 bases, and 9 bases lay in between. Here the CDR3 DNA reads TGTGCCAGCAGTGCCCGACTATCAGATACGCAGTATTTT. Residues: CASSARLSDTQYF.

The gene calls are TRBV3-1 and TRBJ1-6; 11 nucleotides line up with TRBD1. This CDR3 spans 14 amino acids. In germline, CDR1 is LGHDT, CDR2 YNNKEL (reference sequence). V shed 4 bases and J 10 bases; nucleotides not matched to a gene: 3. DNA for the CDR3: TGTGCCAGCAGCCGAGGGACAGGGGGATCACCCCTCCACTTT. The encoded protein is CASSRGTGGSPLHF.

This clonotype is medium-sized in the sample. The chain uses TRBV20-1 and TRBJ1-1; D possibly corresponds to TRBD1 (5 bases). V lost 6 bases and J 2 bases, leaving 16 bases between the germline ends. CDR3 length: 14 amino acids. Germline values: CDR1 DFQATT, CDR2 SNEGSKA (reference sequence). CDR3 in amino acids: CSAVRAGANTEAFF. In DNA form, the CDR3 reads TGCAGTGCCGTAAGAGCCGGGGCCAACACTGAAGCTTTCTTT.

By share, this clonotype counts as medium-sized. The chain couples TRBV6-1 to TRBJ1-2, with TRBD1 matching 9 bases. Looked up from germline, CDR1 is MNHNS and CDR2 is SASEGT. The V and J ends lost 2 bases and 4 bases, in that order; junction bases with no gene match: 5. The CDR3 is made up of 15 amino acids. CDR3 coding DNA: TGTGCCAGCAGTGAACCCGGGACAGGGCGCTATGGCTACACCTTC. This encodes CASSEPGTGRYGYTF.

The V call is TRBV20-1, the J call TRBJ2-3, with TRBD2 matching over 16 bases. CDR1 and CDR2 (germline): DFQATT, SNEGSKA (reference sequence). This CDR3 spans 19 amino acids. Trimming at V came to 3 bases and at J to 0 bases, leaving 9 bases not matched to a gene. Here the CDR3 reads CSARGTSGRAPHSTDTQYF. CDR3 sequence (DNA): TGCAGTGCTAGGGGGACTAGCGGGAGGGCCCCACATAGCACAGATACGCAGTATTTT.

The J gene is TRBJ2-1, the V gene TRBV24-1, with a possible D match to TRBD2 (6 bases). Germline lookup yields CDR1 KGHDR and CDR2 SFDVKD. V was shortened by 1 base and J by 2 bases, with 14 bases between the two germline ends. The CDR3 has 17 residues. The CDR3 bases are TGTGCCACCAGTGATTTCGGCGGGACCAGCGCCTACAATGAGCAGTTCTTC. It encodes CATSDFGGTSAYNEQFF.

This chain joins TRBV5-1 and TRBJ1-2, with 8 bases fitting TRBD1. Looked up from germline, CDR1 is SGHRS and CDR2 is YFSETQ. The V gene end was trimmed by 4 bases and the J gene end by 8 bases; junction bases not matched to a gene: 7. This CDR3 region has 13 residues. The CDR3 DNA follows: TGCGCCAGCAGCGATCAGGGGGCGCAAGGCTACACCTTC. It translates to CASSDQGAQGYTF.

The chain couples TRBV16 to TRBJ2-7; TRBD1 aligns across 7 bases. The CDR3 runs 14 residues. V lost 3 bases to trimming and J lost 5 bases; unmatched junction nucleotides: 7. Germline assignment: CDR1 KGHSY and CDR2 FQNENV. The CDR3 nucleotides read TGTGCCAGCAGCCACGCTAACAGGGGACACGAGCAGTACTTC. Encoded protein: CASSHANRGHEQYF.

The chain carries TRBV5-6 and TRBJ2-4; tentative D call: TRBD2 (6 bases). The germline V and J ends were trimmed by 0 bases and 10 bases, with 14 bases remaining between them. The CDR3 spans 14 residues. Germline assignment: CDR1 SGHDT and CDR2 YYEEEE. CDR3: CASSLAAGRRIQYF. The CDR3 coding sequence is TGTGCCAGCAGCTTGGCGGCGGGGCGAAGAATTCAGTACTTC.

The chain is built from TRBV5-1 and TRBJ2-7; TRBD1 matches at 9 bases. Germline loops: CDR1 SGHRS, CDR2 YFSETQ. V dropped 3 bases and J dropped 7; count of bases not matched to a gene: 8. CDR3 length: 14 amino acids. The CDR3: CASSYGTGTMEQYF. CDR3 DNA: TGCGCCAGCAGCTACGGGACAGGGACTATGGAGCAGTACTTC.